The 10 T cell receptor beta chains reported below all come from one sample, sequenced in a study of vaccination and CD4 T cells after COVID-19. Sequencing of the DNA from cultured CD4+ T cells was carried out with the Oncomine TCR Beta short-read assay. TCRdb reanalysed the PCR reads using MiXCR and keeps one entry per CDR3 protein. The repertoire has 9,500 to 13,000 distinct CDR3 sequences, approximately 60% of them found once; the top ten carry about 31%. Their antigens remain unidentified. Documented treatment: approximately 9-day PBMC culture with coronavirus spike peptide pools or control peptides (ViraFEST assay). Sequences were obtained from CD4+ T cells from blood, cultured in vitro. The receptors derive from a human donor who had recovered from COVID-19.

V and J are TRBV20-1 and TRBJ1-2; D not resolved. Per the germline V gene, CDR1 is DFQATT and CDR2 is SNEGSKA (reference sequence). Trimming took off 0 bases at V and 6 bases at J, with 17 bases between the two ends. This CDR3 has 15 amino acids. The CDR3, as DNA: TGCAGTGCTAGAGACCCTCGGGCCACCTACCATGGCTACACCTTC. The encoded protein is CSARDPRATYHGYTF.

By its share, this clonotype is medium-sized (0.01 to 0.1%). The V and J genes are TRBV6-1 and TRBJ1-3; no clear D. The CDR3 has 16 residues. The germline gives CDR1 MNHNS, CDR2 SASEGT. Trimming cost V 6 bases and J 0 bases, with 15 bases left between them. In DNA, the CDR3 is TGTGCCAGCAGCAAAGCCGACGGTTACTCTGGAAACACCATATATTTT. Its protein is CASSKADGYSGNTIYF.

This clonotype was seen a handful of times. In nucleotides, the CDR3 is TGTGCCAGCAGCACAGGGACCGCGAACTCCTACAATGAGCAGTTCTTC. This encodes CASSTGTANSYNEQFF. This rearrangement joins TRBV7-6 to TRBJ2-1; possible D gene TRBD1, 6 bases. This CDR3 has 16 residues. The V gene's germline CDR1 is SGHVS and CDR2 FNYEAQ. Trimming stripped 5 bases from V and 0 bases from J, with 14 bases between.

This chain links TRBV6-2 or TRBV6-3 with TRBJ1-2; D is unresolved. Deletions cut 0 bases from V and 5 bases from J, with 10 bases between. The CDR3 totals 14 residues. Looked up from germline, CDR1 is MNHEY and CDR2 is SVGEGT. This chain's CDR3 is CASSYSNSEYGYTF. CDR3 coding DNA: TGTGCCAGCAGTTACTCGAACAGCGAGTATGGCTACACCTTC.

This clonotype was detected only a few times. This chain joins TRBV15 and TRBJ2-1; TRBD2 is a possible D gene (5 bases). V was shortened by 0 bases and J by 8 bases, with 8 bases between the two germline ends. CDR3 length: 13 amino acids. Per germline, CDR1 LNHNV and CDR2 YYDKDF (reference sequence). CDR3 in amino acids: CATSRDQADEQFF. DNA for the CDR3: TGTGCCACCAGCAGAGATCAAGCGGATGAGCAGTTCTTC.

The gene calls are TRBV19 and TRBJ2-2; 9 positions agree with TRBD2. The J segment lost 5 bases and the V segment lost 3 bases, leaving 4 bases of the junction unmatched. CDR1 and CDR2 from the germline V gene are LNHDA and SQIVND (reference sequence). CDR3 length: 15 amino acids. The DNA of the CDR3 is TGTGCCAGTAGTATCGGGAGCGGGGGGACCGGGGAGCTGTTTTTT. It translates to CASSIGSGGTGELFF.

This clonotype came up a few times. The CDR3 spells CASSLRSGDGSPLHF. DNA for the CDR3: TGTGCCAGCAGCCTAAGGTCAGGGGACGGATCACCCCTCCACTTT. V usage is TRBV11-3 and J usage is TRBJ1-6, with D perhaps matching TRBD1 (6 bases). The V end lost 5 bases, the J end lost 10 bases, and 18 bases lay between the germline ends. Germline V CDR1 and CDR2: SGHNT, YENEEA. This CDR3 region has 15 residues.

The chain joins TRBV7-2 to TRBJ2-5; D unclear. In germline, CDR1 is SGHTA, CDR2 FQGNSA. V was clipped by 2 bases and J by 5 bases, with 9 bases between them. CDR3 size: 13 residues. The CDR3: CASSLSLGETQYF. The CDR3 DNA sequence: TGTGCCAGCAGCTTAAGCCTTGGGGAGACCCAGTACTTC.

This clonotype was counted only a few times. For the CDR3, the DNA is TGTGCCAGCAGCTCTCTCAAGCGGGGGGGAATAGAGACCCAGTACTTC. Its protein product is CASSSLKRGGIETQYF. The V gene is TRBV7-2, the J gene TRBJ2-5, with TRBD2 matching over 10 bases. The V gene's germline CDR1 is SGHTA and CDR2 FQGNSA. The length of the CDR3 is 16 residues. The V segment lost 4 bases and the J segment 4 bases; nucleotides outside the gene matches: 9.

This clonotype was recorded only once. The chain links TRBV30 to TRBJ1-1; D is uncertain. There are 14 residues in the CDR3. Germline CDR1 and CDR2: GTSNPN and SVGIG (reference sequence). The germline V and J ends were trimmed by 2 bases and 1 base, with 11 bases remaining between them. The CDR3 nucleotides read TGTGCCTGGAGTTACCGAGGCACGAACACTGAAGCTTTCTTT. Its protein product is CAWSYRGTNTEAFF. Combining the CDR3 with reference TRBV30 and TRBJ1-1 gives the whole variable domain SQTIHQWPATLVQPVGSPLSLECTVEGTSNPNLYWYRQAAGRGLQLLFYSVGIGQISSEVPQNLSASRPQDRQFILSSKKLLLSDSGFYLCAWSYRGTNTEAFFGQGTRLTVV.